What follows describes a single T cell receptor (beta chain). The antigen this receptor binds is unknown. There are no base qualities to consult, and no much larger clone falls within one base. The immunoSEQ Assay, a bias-controlled multiplex PCR, was used to amplify TCRbeta CDR3 regions from genomic DNA. The study's own analysis went as follows. Within the assay, amplification of reference gene primers was used to estimate how many nucleated cells each sample contained. Sequence reads were collapsed and filtered to measure the absolute abundance of every unique TCRbeta CDR3 rearrangement. For each sample, productive Simpson clonality was calculated by taking the square root of Simpson's diversity index across productive rearrangements. TCRdb mirrors the immuneACCESS table, restricted to in-frame sequences. Some clones are absent from its copies; in checked studies, under half trace to an unresolved V gene, and the reason for the others is unknown. V, J and clone size are taken as reported in that table, and D and trimming were inferred from the DNA itself. Within this sample are roughly 410,000 clones, with roughly 90% of them counted one time only. 0.95% to 1.5% of the sample lies in the top ten.

These data belong to a study of blood T cell repertoires in COVID-19 (dated by TCRdb to the early 2020s). Some background on the complete study: The collaborator samples originated in the United States, Italy and Spain and spanned the acute and convalescent phases of COVID-19. The material from the prospective study consisted of cDNA or gDNA derived from T cells, B-cell-depleted T cells, or PBMCs. Subjects who had been exposed to COVID-19, were actively infected with it, or had recovered from it provided the deeply sampled blood TCRbeta repertoires that made up the dataset. A freely available public database, intended as a resource for researchers studying the immune response to SARS-CoV-2, is where the repertoires were released. The samples were drawn from two sources: the first 160 participants of the ongoing ImmuneRACE study, and 1,000 to 1,500 subjects contributed by 6 global collaborators. Nearly every sample came with metadata listing a de-identified subject ID, COVID-19 status, age in years and sex. Where available, HLA class I and class II types were obtained from metadata supplied by the sample provider rather than from assay-based typing. Study-wide findings and limitations: The amount of clinical and demographic metadata varied by source and participant and was provided uncurated.

Each collaborating institution followed its own protocols to collect whole blood in K2EDTA tubes. For TCRbeta analysis, collaborators shipped samples in one of three forms: frozen whole blood, isolated PBMCs, or DNA extracted from either of those sample types. V is pared back by 0 bases and J by 4 bases, with 9 bases lying between the germline termini. Spanning cysteine to phenylalanine, the CDR3 consists of 14 amino acids. Kept here is only the CDR3 DNA, which spans 42 bases and is read in frame from base 1. From a lookup of the germline V gene, CDR1 and CDR2 are MNHEY and SVGAGI. Sample: peripheral blood. The chain couples TRBV6-5 to TRBJ1-1; too little of a D gene remains to name it. The source of this sequence is a man aged 40-50 years with acute or convalescent COVID-19. This receptor carries the CDR3 CASSYSMGVTEAFF. The DNA is as follows: TGTGCCAGCAGTTACTCGATGGGAGTCACTGAAGCTTTCTTT.